The present TCR beta chain was sequenced within a study of blood T cell repertoires in COVID-19. Turning to the study itself: The cDNA or gDNA used as material had been derived from T cells, B-cell-depleted T cells, or PBMCs.

In the original analysis: Using reference gene primer amplification, nucleated cell counts were estimated. Clones were read by immunoSEQ multiplex PCR, and TCRdb kept only the in-frame ones, dropping some. V and J calls plus clone size are reproduced from that table; the DNA served to infer D and trimming. This sample has 190,000 or so clones, with roughly four fifths found just once. The CDR3 is made up of 13 amino acids. The trim removed 5 bases at V and 5 bases at J, leaving 6 bases unmatched. The germline gives CDR1 SQVTM, CDR2 ANQGSEA. A single count supports this clone. What was sequenced was PBMCs or T cells enriched from blood (not recorded which). The chain uses TRBV29-1 and TRBJ2-5, with 9 bases aligning to TRBD2. The clonotype comes from a man aged 35 to 55 who had recovered from COVID-19. DNA for the CDR3: TGCAGCGTTCTGGCGGGGGGGGGCGAGACCCAGTACTTC. This translates into CSVLAGGGETQYF.